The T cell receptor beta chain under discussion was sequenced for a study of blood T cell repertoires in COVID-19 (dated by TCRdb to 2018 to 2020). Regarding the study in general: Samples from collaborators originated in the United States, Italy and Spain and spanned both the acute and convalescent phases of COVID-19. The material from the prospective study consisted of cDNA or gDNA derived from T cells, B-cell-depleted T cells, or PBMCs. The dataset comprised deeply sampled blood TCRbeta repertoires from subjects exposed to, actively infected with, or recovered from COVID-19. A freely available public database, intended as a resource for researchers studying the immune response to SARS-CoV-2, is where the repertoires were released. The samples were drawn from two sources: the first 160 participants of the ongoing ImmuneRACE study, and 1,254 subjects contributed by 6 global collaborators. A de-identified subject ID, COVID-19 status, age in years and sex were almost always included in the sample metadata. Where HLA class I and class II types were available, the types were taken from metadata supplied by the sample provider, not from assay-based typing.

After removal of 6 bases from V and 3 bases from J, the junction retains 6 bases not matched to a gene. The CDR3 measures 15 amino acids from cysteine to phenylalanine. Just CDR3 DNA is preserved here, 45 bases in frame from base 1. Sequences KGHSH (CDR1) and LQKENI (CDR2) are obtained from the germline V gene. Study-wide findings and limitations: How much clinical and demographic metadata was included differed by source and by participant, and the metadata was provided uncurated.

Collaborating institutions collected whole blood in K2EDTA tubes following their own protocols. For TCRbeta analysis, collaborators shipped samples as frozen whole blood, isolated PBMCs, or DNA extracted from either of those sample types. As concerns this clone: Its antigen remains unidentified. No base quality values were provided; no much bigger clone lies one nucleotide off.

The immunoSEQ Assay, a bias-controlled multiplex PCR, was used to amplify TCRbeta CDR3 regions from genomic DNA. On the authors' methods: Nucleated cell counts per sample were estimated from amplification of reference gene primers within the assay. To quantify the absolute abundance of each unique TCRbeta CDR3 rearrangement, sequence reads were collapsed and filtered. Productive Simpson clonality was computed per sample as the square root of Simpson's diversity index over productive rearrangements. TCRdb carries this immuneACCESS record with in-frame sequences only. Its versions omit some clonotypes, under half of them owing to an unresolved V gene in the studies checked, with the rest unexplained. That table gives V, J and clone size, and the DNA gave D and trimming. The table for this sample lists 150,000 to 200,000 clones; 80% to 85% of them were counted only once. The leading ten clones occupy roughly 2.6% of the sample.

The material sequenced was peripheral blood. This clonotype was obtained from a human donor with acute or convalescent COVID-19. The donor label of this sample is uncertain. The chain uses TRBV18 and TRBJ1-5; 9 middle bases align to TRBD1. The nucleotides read TGTGCCAGCTCCCGGGGACAGGGCAACAATCAGCCCCAGCATTTT. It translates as CASSRGQGNNQPQHF.